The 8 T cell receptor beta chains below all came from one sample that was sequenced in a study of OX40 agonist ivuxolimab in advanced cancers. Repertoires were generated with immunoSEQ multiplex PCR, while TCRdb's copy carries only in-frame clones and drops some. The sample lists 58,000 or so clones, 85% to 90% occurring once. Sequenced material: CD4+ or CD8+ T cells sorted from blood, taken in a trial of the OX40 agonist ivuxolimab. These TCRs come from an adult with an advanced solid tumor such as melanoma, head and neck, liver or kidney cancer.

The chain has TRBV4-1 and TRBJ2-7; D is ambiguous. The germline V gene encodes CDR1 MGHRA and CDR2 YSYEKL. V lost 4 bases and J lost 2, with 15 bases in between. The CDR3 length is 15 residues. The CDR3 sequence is CASSPTWGHTYEQYF. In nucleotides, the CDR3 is TGCGCCAGCAGCCCAACTTGGGGTCATACCTACGAGCAGTACTTC.

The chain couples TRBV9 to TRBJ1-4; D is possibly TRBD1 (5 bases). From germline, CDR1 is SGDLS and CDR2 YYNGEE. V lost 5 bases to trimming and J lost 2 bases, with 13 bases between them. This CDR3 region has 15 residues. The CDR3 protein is CASSLVGGTNEKLFF. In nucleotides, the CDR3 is TGTGCCAGCAGTCTTGTGGGGGGGACTAATGAAAAACTGTTTTTT.

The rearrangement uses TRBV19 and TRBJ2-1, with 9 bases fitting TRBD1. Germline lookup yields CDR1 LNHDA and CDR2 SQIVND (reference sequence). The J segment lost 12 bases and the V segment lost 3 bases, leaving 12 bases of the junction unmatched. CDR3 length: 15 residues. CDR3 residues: CASSITGTGIVVQFF. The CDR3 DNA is TGTGCCAGTAGTATTACCGGGACAGGGATTGTAGTGCAGTTCTTC. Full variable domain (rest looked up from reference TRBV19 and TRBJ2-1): DGGITQSPKYLFRKEGQNVTLSCEQNLNHDAMYWYRQDPGQGLRLIYYSQIVNDFQKGDIAEGYSVSREKKESFPLTVTSAQKNPTAFYLCASSITGTGIVVQFFGPGTRLTVL.

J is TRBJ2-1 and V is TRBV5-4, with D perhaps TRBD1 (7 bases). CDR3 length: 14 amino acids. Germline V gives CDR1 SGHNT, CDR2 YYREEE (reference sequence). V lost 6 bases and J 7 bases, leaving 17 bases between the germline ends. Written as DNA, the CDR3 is TGTGCCAGCACCCTGCAGGGGGGAGCGAATGAGCAGTTCTTC. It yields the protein CASTLQGGANEQFF.

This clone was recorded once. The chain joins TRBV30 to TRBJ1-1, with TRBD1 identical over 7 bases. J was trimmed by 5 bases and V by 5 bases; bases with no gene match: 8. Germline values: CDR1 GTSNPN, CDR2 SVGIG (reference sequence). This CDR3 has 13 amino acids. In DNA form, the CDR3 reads TGTGCCTGGGACAGGGCCCGAGGGACTGAAGCTTTCTTT. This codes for CAWDRARGTEAFF.

This chain's CDR3 is CASKGGGKPLHF. For the CDR3, the DNA is TGTGCCAGCAAAGGGGGAGGGAAACCCCTCCACTTT. The V and J genes are TRBV9 and TRBJ1-6; possible D gene TRBD1, 6 bases. Between the trimmed V and J ends, which lost 6 bases and 12 bases, there was a span of 13 bases. Germline lookup yields CDR1 SGDLS and CDR2 YYNGEE. The length of the CDR3 is 12 residues.

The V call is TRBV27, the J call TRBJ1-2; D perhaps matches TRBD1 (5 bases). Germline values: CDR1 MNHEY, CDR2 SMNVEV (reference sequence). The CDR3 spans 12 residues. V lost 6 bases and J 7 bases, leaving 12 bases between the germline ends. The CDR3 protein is CASSSDRRGYTF. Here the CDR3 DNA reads TGTGCCAGCAGCTCTGACAGACGTGGCTACACCTTC.

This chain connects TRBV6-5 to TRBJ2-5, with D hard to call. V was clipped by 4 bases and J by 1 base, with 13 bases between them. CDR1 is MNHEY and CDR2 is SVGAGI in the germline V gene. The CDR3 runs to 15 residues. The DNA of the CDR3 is TGTGCCAGCAGTTTCGAGTTTCCTGCCCAAGAGACCCAGTACTTC. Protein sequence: CASSFEFPAQETQYF.